This T cell receptor beta chain was identified during a study of post-analysis software for immune sequencing data. Background on the study: Recorded disease courses covered relapsing-remitting, secondary progressive and progressive-relapsing multiple sclerosis. Some patients had no subtype annotation.

There are 15 residues in the CDR3. The V and J ends lost 6 bases and 7 bases, in that order; junction bases with no gene match: 9. Regarding this clonotype: What it binds is not known.

Study-wide findings and caveats: When patients were compared with controls, four or five TRBV segments were more frequent, TRBV5-6, TRBV5-1 and TRBV20-1 among them. Significantly lower normalized Chao1 diversity was found in patients with multiple sclerosis relative to controls.

Included in the TCR beta cDNA libraries were unique molecular identifiers. TCRdb reprocessed the PCR reads via MiXCR and lists one record per CDR3 protein. The data contain about 400,000 distinct CDR3 sequences, less than 35% of them singletons. This chain links TRBV12-3 or TRBV12-4 with TRBJ2-1, with 10 bases fitting TRBD2. The sequence derives from a girl under 18 with multiple sclerosis. Sequenced input: blood. The CDR3 reads CASSPSGGPVNEQFF. The DNA for the CDR3 is TGTGCCAGCAGCCCTAGCGGGGGCCCCGTTAATGAGCAGTTCTTC.